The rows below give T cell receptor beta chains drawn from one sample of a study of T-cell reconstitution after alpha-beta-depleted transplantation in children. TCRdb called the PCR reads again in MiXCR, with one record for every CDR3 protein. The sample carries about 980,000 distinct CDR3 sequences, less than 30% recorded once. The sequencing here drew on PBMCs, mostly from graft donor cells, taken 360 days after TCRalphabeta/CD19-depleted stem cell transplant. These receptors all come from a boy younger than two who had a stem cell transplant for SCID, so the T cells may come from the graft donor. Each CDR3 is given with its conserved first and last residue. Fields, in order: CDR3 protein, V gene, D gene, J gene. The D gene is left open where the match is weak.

CASSRGFSGANVLTF | TRBV12-3/TRBV12-4 | - | TRBJ2-6
CASSEVQGSYEQYF | TRBV5-1 | - | TRBJ2-7
CASRMDRGASGANVLTF | TRBV2 | TRBD1 | TRBJ2-6
CSARDLDRFQETQYF | TRBV20-1 | TRBD1 | TRBJ2-5
CASSSQWEGSNQPQHF | TRBV6-5 | - | TRBJ1-5
CASSSPWTGQNIQYF | TRBV7-8 | TRBD1 | TRBJ2-4
CSVARGDTQYF | TRBV29-1 | - | TRBJ2-3
CASSAWGTGNTIYF | TRBV12-3/TRBV12-4 | - | TRBJ1-3
CATSRADGQGHYRGYGYTF | TRBV15 | - | TRBJ1-2
CSARGTSAGELFF | TRBV20-1 | TRBD2 | TRBJ2-2
CASSLTTVNTGELFF | TRBV5-5 | - | TRBJ2-2
CASSSVGSNEQFF | TRBV5-6 | - | TRBJ2-1
CASSLTWGGAGEQYF | TRBV7-2 | TRBD2 | TRBJ2-7
CASSTQHVMNTEAFF | TRBV6-2/TRBV6-3 | - | TRBJ1-1
CASSSRARATGNSPLHF | TRBV12-3/TRBV12-4 | - | TRBJ1-6
CATSRDQESSIEKLFF | TRBV15 | - | TRBJ1-4
CASSLWSRGRTIDQYF | TRBV5-1 | TRBD1 | TRBJ2-7
CASSQDRQGHPSGANVLTF | TRBV4-1 | TRBD1 | TRBJ2-6
CSVEDNQGGYSTTEAFF | TRBV29-1 | - | TRBJ1-1
CASSSPVAYEQYF | TRBV11-2 | - | TRBJ2-7
CSAEGTSNYGYTF | TRBV20-1 | - | TRBJ1-2
CAWRPGNWGNIQYF | TRBV30 | - | TRBJ2-4
CASTGTGVTGELFF | TRBV6-2/TRBV6-3 | TRBD1 | TRBJ2-2
CSVAPSGRWTTGELFF | TRBV29-1 | - | TRBJ2-2
CASSHTAGTSGYEQYF | TRBV5-1 | TRBD2 | TRBJ2-7